This entry is about one TCR beta chain. This entry comes from a study of blood T cell repertoires in COVID-19. Study overall: The analysed material was cDNA or gDNA that came from T cells, B-cell-depleted T cells, or PBMCs.

Germline CDR1 is SGHRS and CDR2 is YFSETQ. This CDR3 has 15 residues. V dropped 0 bases and J dropped 7; count of bases not matched to a gene: 5. Authors' analysis steps: Estimation of nucleated cell counts was performed using reference gene primer amplification. Sequenced by immunoSEQ multiplex PCR; TCRdb stores in-frame clones only, minus some. The D gene and trimming were derived from the DNA, and the V and J assignments and clone size from that table. Of roughly 150,000 clones in the sample, roughly 90% are singletons; the top ten hold 18%. The chain couples TRBV5-1 to TRBJ1-4, with 8 bases lining up with TRBD1. The clonotype was recovered from a man aged 55-75 years with active or convalescent COVID-19. Material for sequencing was peripheral blood. CDR3 nucleotides: TGCGCCAGCAGCTTGGGACAGGGGATGGGTGAAAAACTGTTTTTT. Its protein product is CASSLGQGMGEKLFF.